This T cell receptor (beta chain) was sequenced in a study of T cell responses to AZD1222 COVID-19 vaccine. This table comes from immunoSEQ multiplex PCR, and its TCRdb copy is limited to in-frame clones, with some not included. The profile shows about 160,000 clones, around 92% of them singletons. The sample holds one count of this clone. The length of the CDR3 is 16 residues. Germline V gives CDR1 SGHRS, CDR2 YFSETQ. The V end was cut by 4 bases, the J end by 4 bases, with 18 bases between. This receptor was obtained from an adult in good health. This rearrangement joins TRBV5-1 to TRBJ2-1; tentative D call: TRBD2 (6 bases). Sequenced here: peripheral blood, sampled on day 0 of MenACWY control vaccination. The CDR3, as DNA: TGCGCCAGCAGCCTCTCTTCCATGGGGGGTTACAATGAGCAGTTCTTC. Protein product: CASSLSSMGGYNEQFF.